The following is a T cell receptor (beta chain) sequence with its context. CDR1 MNHEY and CDR2 SVGAGI come from the germline V gene. V lost 6 bases, J lost 0 bases, and 12 bases lay in between. This CDR3 contains 15 residues. This specimen comes from a study of blood T cell repertoires in COVID-19. Study background: The origin of the acute and convalescent COVID-19 samples was the United States, Italy and Spain. Sources were T cells, B-cell-depleted T cells, or PBMCs; the material itself was cDNA or gDNA.

Per the original methods: It was from reference gene primer amplification that nucleated cell counts were estimated. Sequenced by immunoSEQ multiplex PCR; TCRdb stores in-frame clones only, minus some. V, J and clone size are taken as reported in that table, and D and trimming were inferred from the DNA itself. The sample records about 52,000 clones, about 90% being singletons. The chain uses TRBV6-5 and TRBJ1-5, with a possible D match to TRBD1 (5 bases). This TCR was sampled from a human donor with active COVID-19. The donor label of this sample is uncertain. Sequencing used peripheral blood. This CDR3 reads CASSPGVASNQPQHF. The CDR3 bases are TGTGCCAGCAGCCCGGGGGTGGCTAGCAATCAGCCCCAGCATTTT.